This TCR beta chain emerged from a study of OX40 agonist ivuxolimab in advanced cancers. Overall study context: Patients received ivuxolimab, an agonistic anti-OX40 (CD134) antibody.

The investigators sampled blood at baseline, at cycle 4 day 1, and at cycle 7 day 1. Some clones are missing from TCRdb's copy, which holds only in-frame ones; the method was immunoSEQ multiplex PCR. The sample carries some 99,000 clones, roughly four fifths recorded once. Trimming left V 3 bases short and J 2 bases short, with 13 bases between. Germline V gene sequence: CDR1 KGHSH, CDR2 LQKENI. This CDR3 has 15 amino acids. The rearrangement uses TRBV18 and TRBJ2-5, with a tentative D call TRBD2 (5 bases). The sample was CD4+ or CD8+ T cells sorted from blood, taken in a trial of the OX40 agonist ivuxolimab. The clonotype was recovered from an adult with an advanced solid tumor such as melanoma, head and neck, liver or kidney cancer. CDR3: CASSPQKRQQETQYF. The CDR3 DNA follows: TGTGCCAGCTCACCTCAAAAGCGGCAACAAGAGACCCAGTACTTC.